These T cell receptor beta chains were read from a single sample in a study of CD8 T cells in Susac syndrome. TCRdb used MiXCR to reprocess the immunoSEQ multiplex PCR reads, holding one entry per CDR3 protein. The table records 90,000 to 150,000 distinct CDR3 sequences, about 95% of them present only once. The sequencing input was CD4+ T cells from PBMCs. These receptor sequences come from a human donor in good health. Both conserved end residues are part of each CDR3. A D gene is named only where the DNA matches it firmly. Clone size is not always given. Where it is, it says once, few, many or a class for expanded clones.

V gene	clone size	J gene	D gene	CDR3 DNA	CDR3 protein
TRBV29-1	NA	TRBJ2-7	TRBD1	TGCAGCGTTGCCCGGGGACAGCCCTACGAGCAGTACTTC	CSVARGQPYEQYF
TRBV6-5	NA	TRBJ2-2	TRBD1	TGTGCCAGCAGTTTACAGGGGGCTAACACCGGGGAGCTGTTTTTT	CASSLQGANTGELFF
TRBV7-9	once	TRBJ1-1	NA	TGTGCCAGCAGCTTAAGCGGAGACACACTTGGAGCTTTCTTT	CASSLSGDTLGAFF
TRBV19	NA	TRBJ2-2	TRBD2	TGTGCCAGTAGTACGGGACTATTAAACACCGGGGAGCTGTTTTTT	CASSTGLLNTGELFF
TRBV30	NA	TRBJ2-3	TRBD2	TGTGCCTGGAGTGAGGGACTAGGCGCAGCAGATACGCAGTATTTT	CAWSEGLGAADTQYF
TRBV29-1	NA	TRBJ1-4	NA	TGCAGCGTTAGCCGTTTGTCTTCAACTAATGAAAAACTGTTTTTT	CSVSRLSSTNEKLFF
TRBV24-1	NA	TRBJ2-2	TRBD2	TGTGCCACCGGGACTAGCGGAAACACCGGGGAGCTGTTTTTT	CATGTSGNTGELFF
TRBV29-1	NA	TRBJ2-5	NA	TGCAGCGTCTCAGAGCGAGAGACCCAGTACTTC	CSVSERETQYF
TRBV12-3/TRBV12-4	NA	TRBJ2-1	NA	TGTGCCAGCAGCTCGGGGAGCCCCTCGAGGTTCTTC	CASSSGSPSRFF
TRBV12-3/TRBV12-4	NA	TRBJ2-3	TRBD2	TGTGCCAGCAGTACCCTACTAGCGGGACCCACAGATACGCAGTATTTT	CASSTLLAGPTDTQYF
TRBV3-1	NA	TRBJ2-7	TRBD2	TGTGCCAGCAGCCAAGGTAAACTAGCGGGATTCTACGAGCAGTACTTC	CASSQGKLAGFYEQYF
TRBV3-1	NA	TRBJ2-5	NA	TGTGCCAGCAGCCCTTCCTTTAGCGGAGAGACCCAGTACTTC	CASSPSFSGETQYF
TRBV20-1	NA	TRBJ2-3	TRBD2	TGCAGTGCTAGAGGAAGCGGGAGGAGGCATGATACGCAGTATTTT	CSARGSGRRHDTQYF
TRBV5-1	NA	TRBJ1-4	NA	TGCGCCAGCAGCTTGGCGGGCGGATCAACTAATGAAAAACTGTTTTTT	CASSLAGGSTNEKLFF
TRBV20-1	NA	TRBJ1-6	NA	TGCAGTGCTAGGGATGAGGGACACTCAGCGTCACCCCTCCACTTT	CSARDEGHSASPLHF
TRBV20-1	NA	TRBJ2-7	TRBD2	TGCAGTGCTAGCGTCCTAGCGGGTTCCCACGAGCAGTACTTC	CSASVLAGSHEQYF
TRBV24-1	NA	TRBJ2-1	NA	TGTGCCACGGATAGTCAGGTATCGGGTAATGAGCAGTTCTTC	CATDSQVSGNEQFF
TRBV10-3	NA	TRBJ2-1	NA	TGTGCCATCAGGAGGGAGGAGGGTTTGAATGAGCAGTTCTTC	CAIRREEGLNEQFF
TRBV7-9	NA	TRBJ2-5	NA	TGTGCCAGCAGCGGGAACATGTTGGAGACCCAGTACTTC	CASSGNMLETQYF
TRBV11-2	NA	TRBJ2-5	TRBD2	TGTGCCAGCAGCCCCCCAGGGACTAGCGGGAGGACAGAGACCCAGTACTTC	CASSPPGTSGRTETQYF
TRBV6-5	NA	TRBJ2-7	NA	TGTGCCAGCGGCCAAACCTACGAGCAGTACTTC	CASGQTYEQYF
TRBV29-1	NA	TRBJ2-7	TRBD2	TGCAGCGTCGCCTTAGGCGGGGGCTACGAGCAGTACTTC	CSVALGGGYEQYF
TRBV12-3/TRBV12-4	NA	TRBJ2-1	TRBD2	TGTGCCAGCAGTTTAGGGGAGGGTAGCGGGAAGGAGCAGTTCTTC	CASSLGEGSGKEQFF
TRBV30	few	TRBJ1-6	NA	TGTGCCTGGAGTGTCGGGTTTTCACCCCTCCACTTT	CAWSVGFSPLHF
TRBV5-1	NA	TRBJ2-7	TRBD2	TGCGCCAGCAGCTTGACTAGCGGGACCCTCTACGAGCAGTACTTC	CASSLTSGTLYEQYF
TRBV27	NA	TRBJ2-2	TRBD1	TGCTCGAGCGGGACAGGGGTCCCGAACACCGGGGAGCTGTTTTTT	CSSGTGVPNTGELFF
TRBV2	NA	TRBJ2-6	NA	TGTGCCAGCAGTGACTCGGGGTCTGGGGCCAACGTCCTGACTTTC	CASSDSGSGANVLTF
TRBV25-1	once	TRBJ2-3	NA	TGTGCCAGCAGAGAAAATACAGGGTACACAGATACGCAGTATTTT	CASRENTGYTDTQYF
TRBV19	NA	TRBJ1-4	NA	TGTGCCAGTAGTAAATCCGGGCAGGCAACTAATGAAAAACTGTTTTTT	CASSKSGQATNEKLFF
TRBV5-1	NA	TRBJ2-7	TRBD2	TGCGCCAGCAGCTTGGTGGCTAGCGGGAGAAACTACGAGCAGTACTTC	CASSLVASGRNYEQYF
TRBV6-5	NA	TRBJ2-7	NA	TGTGCCAGCCAGACGGTCTTGTACGAGCAGTACTTC	CASQTVLYEQYF
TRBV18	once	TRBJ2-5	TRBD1	TGTGCCAGCTCACGGGACAGACAAGAGACCCAGTACTTC	CASSRDRQETQYF
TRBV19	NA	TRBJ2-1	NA	TGTGCCAGTAGTATAGAATTGGGGCTTGGCTACAATGAGCAGTTCTTC	CASSIELGLGYNEQFF
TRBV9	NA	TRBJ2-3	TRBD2	TGTGCCAGCAGCGGCGGGACTAGCGGGAGAAGGTTTAAGGATACGCAGTATTTT	CASSGGTSGRRFKDTQYF
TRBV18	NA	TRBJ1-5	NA	TGTGCCAGCTCACTCAACAGGGACGGGCAGCCCCAGCATTTT	CASSLNRDGQPQHF
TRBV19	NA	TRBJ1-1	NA	TGTGCCAGTAGTACGCATATGAACACTGAAGCTTTCTTT	CASSTHMNTEAFF